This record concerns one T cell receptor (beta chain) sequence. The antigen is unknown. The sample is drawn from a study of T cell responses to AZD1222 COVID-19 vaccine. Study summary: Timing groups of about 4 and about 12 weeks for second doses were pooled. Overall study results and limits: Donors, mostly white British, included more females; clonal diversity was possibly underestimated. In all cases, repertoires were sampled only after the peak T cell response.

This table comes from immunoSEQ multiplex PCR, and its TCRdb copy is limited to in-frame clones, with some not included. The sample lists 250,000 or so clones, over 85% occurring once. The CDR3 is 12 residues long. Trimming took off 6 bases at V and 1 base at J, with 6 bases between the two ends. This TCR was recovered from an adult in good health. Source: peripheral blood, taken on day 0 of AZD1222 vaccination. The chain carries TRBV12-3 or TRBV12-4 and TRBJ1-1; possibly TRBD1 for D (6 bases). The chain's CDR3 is CASRGGNTEAFF. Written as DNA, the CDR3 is TGTGCCAGCAGAGGGGGGAACACTGAAGCTTTCTTT.